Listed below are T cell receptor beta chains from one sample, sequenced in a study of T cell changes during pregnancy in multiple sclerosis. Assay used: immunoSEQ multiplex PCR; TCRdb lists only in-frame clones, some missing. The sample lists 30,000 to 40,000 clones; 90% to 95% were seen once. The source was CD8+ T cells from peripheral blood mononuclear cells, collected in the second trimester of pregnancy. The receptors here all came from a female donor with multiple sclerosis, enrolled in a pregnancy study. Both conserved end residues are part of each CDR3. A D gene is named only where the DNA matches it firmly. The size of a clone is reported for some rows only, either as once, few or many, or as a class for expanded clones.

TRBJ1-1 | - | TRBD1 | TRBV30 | TGTGCCTGGAGTGTTACCCTTTGGGACAGGGGTGTGACTTTCTTT | CAWSVTLWDRGVTFF
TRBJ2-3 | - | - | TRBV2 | TGTGCCTGGTTCGGGGGGCATACAGATACGCAGTATTTT | CAWFGGHTDTQYF
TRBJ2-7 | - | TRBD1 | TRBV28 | TGTGCCAGCAGTTTTAGCGGACAGGGGCACCCAACTTCCTCCTACGAGCAGTACTTC | CASSFSGQGHPTSSYEQYF
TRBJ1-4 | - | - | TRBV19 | TGTGCCAGTAGTCAGTACAGGGATTCTAATGAAAAACTGTTTTTT | CASSQYRDSNEKLFF
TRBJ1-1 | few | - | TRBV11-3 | TGTGCCAGCAGAGCGGGAGGCGGCACTGAAGCTTTCTTT | CASRAGGGTEAFF
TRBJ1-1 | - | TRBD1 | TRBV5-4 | TGTGCCAGCAGTAAACAGGGGCTGGGGACTGAAGCTTTCTTT | CASSKQGLGTEAFF
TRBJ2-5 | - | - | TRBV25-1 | TGTGCCAGCACCAAGGGGGACGGGACCGAGACCCAGTACTTC | CASTKGDGTETQYF
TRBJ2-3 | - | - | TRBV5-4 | TGTGCCAGCAGATTGGGGGACTCCACAGATACGCAGTATTTT | CASRLGDSTDTQYF
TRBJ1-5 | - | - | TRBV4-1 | TGCGCCAGCAGCCAAGACGGGGGGCAAAATCAGCCCCAGCATTTT | CASSQDGGQNQPQHF
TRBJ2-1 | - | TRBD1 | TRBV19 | TGTGCCATTTCGCCGGGACAGGGGGACTATGAGCAGTTCTTC | CAISPGQGDYEQFF
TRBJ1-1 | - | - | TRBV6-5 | TGTGCCAGCAGTTACTCGAGGGGGATGAACACTGAAGCTTTCTTT | CASSYSRGMNTEAFF
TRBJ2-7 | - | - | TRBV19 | TGTGCCAGTAGTCCCTCCCGCGGCTCCTACGAGCAGTACTTC | CASSPSRGSYEQYF
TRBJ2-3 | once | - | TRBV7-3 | TGTGCCAGCAGCTCTAGCACAGATACGCAGTATTTT | CASSSSTDTQYF